The source of this T cell receptor beta chain is a study of identical twins. This clonotype was observed a handful of times. Germline V gene sequence: CDR1 LNHDA, CDR2 SQIVND (reference sequence). V lost 5 bases and J 2 bases, leaving 16 bases between the germline ends. CDR3 size: 15 residues. TCRdb ran MiXCR on the 5' RACE reads and lists one entry per CDR3 protein. The sample has 500,000 to 600,000 distinct CDR3 sequences, under 25% seen once; the top ten hold about 0.91%. These data were also reused for a study on T cells expressing NK-cell markers.

The origin of this receptor is a woman younger than 35 in good health. The chain joins TRBV19 to TRBJ2-7, with D tentatively TRBD1 (5 bases). Sequencing used CD4+ T cells sorted from blood. DNA of the CDR3: TGTGCCAGTAGTCGGACACCGGACCGCCCCTACGAGCAGTACTTC. It yields the protein CASSRTPDRPYEQYF.